The 2 T cell receptor beta chains presented below share a single source sample, sequenced in a study of blood T cells in healthy people across ages. A sample-barcoded 5' primer and a J-beta primer mix were used in a second PCR of roughly 6 to 11 cycles. Using its own MiXCR run on the 5' RACE reads, TCRdb lists one record per CDR3 protein. The sample gives some 920,000 distinct CDR3 sequences, roughly 50% of which show up once; over 20% is in the top ten. The source material was blood. The receptors come from an older woman in good health.

J is TRBJ2-7 and V is TRBV3-1; D not resolved. V lost 0 bases, J lost 2 bases, and 11 bases lay in between. In germline, CDR1 is LGHDT, CDR2 YNNKEL (reference sequence). CDR3 length: 15 residues. The CDR3 DNA follows: TGTGCCAGCAGCCAAGATTGGGCCAGAGCCTACGAGCAGTACTTC. Protein: CASSQDWARAYEQYF.

The gene calls are TRBV7-9 and TRBJ2-1; 9 bases line up with TRBD2. From germline, CDR1 is SEHNR and CDR2 FQNEAQ (reference sequence). The CDR3 runs to 15 residues. The ends lost 3 bases at V and 6 bases at J; junction bases unmatched: 6. The CDR3 sequence is CASSFGGRVGNEQFF. CDR3 sequence (DNA): TGTGCCAGCAGCTTTGGCGGGAGGGTGGGCAATGAGCAGTTCTTC. The variable domain in full, with the rest retrieved from reference TRBV7-9 and TRBJ2-1, is DTGVSQNPRHKITKRGQNVTFRCDPISEHNRLYWYRQTLGQGPEFLTYFQNEAQLEKSRLLSDRFSAERPKGSFSTLEIQRTEQGDSAMYLCASSFGGRVGNEQFFGPGTRLTVL.